This is a list of T cell receptor beta chains from one sample in a study of blood T cell repertoires in COVID-19. TCRdb's copy holds only in-frame clones and misses some; the assay was immunoSEQ multiplex PCR. This sample has 300,000 to 350,000 clones, with approximately 90% found just once. The sequenced sample consisted of peripheral blood. The receptors were sampled from a man younger than 40 with COVID-19, enrolled during active disease. Each CDR3 is given with its conserved first and last residue. The order of the fields is clone size, V gene, D gene, J gene, CDR3 protein, CDR3 DNA. The D gene is left open where the match is weak. Clone size appears in some rows only: once, few, many, or a class for an expanded clone.

size: .; V: TRBV20-1; D: .; J: TRBJ2-3; CDR3: CSASWRDTWDTQYF; DNA: TGCAGTGCTAGTTGGCGGGATACATGGGATACGCAGTATTTT
size: .; V: TRBV5-6; D: TRBD1; J: TRBJ1-2; CDR3: CASRIMRAGGSYGYTF; DNA: TGTGCCAGCAGGATAATGCGGGCAGGGGGTTCTTATGGCTACACCTTC
size: .; V: TRBV29-1; D: .; J: TRBJ1-1; CDR3: CSVREGTEAFF; DNA: TGCAGCGTTCGAGAGGGCACTGAAGCTTTCTTT
size: .; V: TRBV19; D: TRBD1; J: TRBJ1-5; CDR3: CASSWTGRSNQPQHF; DNA: TGTGCCAGTAGTTGGACAGGTCGGAGCAATCAGCCCCAGCATTTT
size: .; V: TRBV6-2/TRBV6-3; D: TRBD1; J: TRBJ1-1; CDR3: CASSYAGTGNTEAFF; DNA: TGTGCCAGCAGTTACGCGGGGACAGGGAACACTGAAGCTTTCTTT
size: few; V: TRBV19; D: .; J: TRBJ1-3; CDR3: CASSKPGNTIYF; DNA: TGTGCCAGTAGTAAGCCTGGAAACACCATATATTTT
size: once; V: TRBV6-2/TRBV6-3; D: .; J: TRBJ1-5; CDR3: CASSYVAGLVGSRQPQHF; DNA: TGTGCCAGCAGTTACGTGGCAGGGTTAGTCGGGTCTCGTCAGCCCCAGCATTTT
size: once; V: TRBV19; D: .; J: TRBJ1-1; CDR3: CASSPGQFNTEAFF; DNA: TGTGCCAGTAGTCCCGGACAGTTCAACACTGAAGCTTTCTTT
size: .; V: TRBV28; D: TRBD2; J: TRBJ2-3; CDR3: CASRGASGRPPSTDTQYF; DNA: TGTGCCAGCAGGGGAGCTAGCGGGAGACCTCCTAGCACAGATACGCAGTATTTT
size: .; V: TRBV2; D: .; J: TRBJ2-2; CDR3: CASSFAGVYTGELFF; DNA: TGTGCCAGCAGCTTCGCCGGAGTCTACACCGGGGAGCTGTTTTTT
size: .; V: TRBV7-9; D: .; J: TRBJ2-3; CDR3: CASSFPDSRADTQYF; DNA: TGTGCCAGCAGCTTTCCGGACAGTCGGGCAGATACGCAGTATTTT
size: .; V: TRBV7-9; D: .; J: TRBJ1-2; CDR3: CASSLEAGPNYGYTF; DNA: TGTGCCAGCAGCTTAGAAGCAGGGCCCAACTATGGCTACACCTTC
size: once; V: TRBV6-5; D: .; J: TRBJ1-5; CDR3: CASSPSRGQPQHF; DNA: TGTGCCAGCAGTCCTTCCCGCGGTCAGCCCCAGCATTTT
size: many; V: TRBV5-4; D: .; J: TRBJ1-1; CDR3: CASSLGGAMEAFF; DNA: TGTGCCAGCAGCTTAGGGGGGGCCATGGAAGCTTTCTTT
size: once; V: TRBV24-1; D: TRBD1; J: TRBJ1-1; CDR3: CATSRGLEAFF; DNA: TGTGCCACCAGTAGGGGGCTCGAAGCTTTCTTT
size: .; V: TRBV28; D: TRBD1; J: TRBJ2-1; CDR3: CASSSTGVGYNEQFF; DNA: TGTGCCAGCAGCTCAACAGGGGTAGGCTACAATGAGCAGTTCTTC
size: once; V: TRBV18; D: TRBD2; J: TRBJ2-3; CDR3: CASSPGTSGGTTDTQYF; DNA: TGTGCCAGCTCCCCCGGGACTAGCGGGGGGACCACAGATACGCAGTATTTT
size: .; V: TRBV10-3; D: TRBD1; J: TRBJ1-6; CDR3: CAIGGGQGIGSPLHF; DNA: TGTGCCATCGGGGGGGGACAGGGGATTGGGTCACCCCTCCACTTT
size: .; V: TRBV12-3/TRBV12-4; D: TRBD1; J: TRBJ2-3; CDR3: CASSSGQDTQYF; DNA: TGTGCCAGCAGTTCGGGACAGGATACGCAGTATTTT
size: .; V: TRBV18; D: TRBD1; J: TRBJ1-1; CDR3: CASSPLQGAAGGNTEAFF; DNA: TGTGCCAGCTCACCTTTGCAGGGAGCCGCAGGGGGGAACACTGAAGCTTTCTTT
size: .; V: TRBV29-1; D: TRBD1; J: TRBJ1-1; CDR3: CSVVTGGTENTEAFF; DNA: TGCAGCGTTGTGACAGGGGGGACCGAGAACACTGAAGCTTTCTTT
size: .; V: TRBV5-1; D: .; J: TRBJ2-5; CDR3: CASSLGARGGETQYF; DNA: TGCGCCAGCAGCTTGGGCGCCAGGGGAGGGGAGACCCAGTACTTC